This T cell receptor (beta chain) was identified in a study of Ad26.COV2.S vaccination and SARS-CoV-2 variants. Sequencing was performed with immunoSEQ multiplex PCR; in TCRdb, only in-frame clones are kept and a portion is missing. Of about 500,000 clones listed, 70% to 90% were seen once; the top ten hold about 1.5%. V lost 0 bases and J lost 7, with 6 bases in between. Per germline, CDR1 PRHDT and CDR2 FYEKMQ (reference sequence). This CDR3 contains 12 residues. Study outcomes and limitations: Marked by substantial breadth, spike-specific CD8+ and CD4+ T cell responses were reportedly seen after vaccination.

Turning to this clone: Its antigen is not known. Other DNA sequences within the sample encode an identical CDR3.

Treatment of the sample: about 20 received Ad26.COV2.S at low or high dose, single or two shots; 5 received placebo; per-sample allocation not given. The investigators took samples on day 63 after the first vaccine or placebo injection. Sequenced material: peripheral blood, taken in a trial of Ad26.COV2.S vaccine versus placebo. This receptor was taken from a person aged 18 to 59 who received the Ad26.COV2.S COVID-19 vaccine or a placebo. The chain carries TRBV13 and TRBJ1-2; D unclear. The CDR3 DNA is TGTGCCAGCAGCTTAGGCCGCGCTGGCTACACCTTC. Amino acid sequence: CASSLGRAGYTF.